The next 30 T cell receptor beta chains were all read from a single sample in a study of regulatory T cells in long-lasting Graves disease. Through Arm-PCR of CDR3 regions and iRepertoire HTBI primers, TCR beta libraries were built. TCRdb re-analysed the multiplex PCR reads in MiXCR, keeping a single row per CDR3 protein. The sample contains under 500,000 distinct CDR3 sequences, around 20% of which appear only once. Described time point: persistent/refractory GD, antithyroid drugs over 5 years with positive TRAb. RNA extracted from PBMCs served as the sequencing template. The sequencing used peripheral blood mononuclear cells (PBMCs), collected when the disease was refractory, from a patient treated with antithyroid drugs. These receptors originate from a female donor with Graves disease.

This clonotype was seen at least ten times. The chain employs TRBV6-5 and TRBJ2-7, with 9 nucleotides matching TRBD1. The CDR3 is 18 amino acids. Trimming took 2 bases from V and 4 from J; bases not matched to a gene: 15. In germline, CDR1 is MNHEY, CDR2 SVGAGI. CDR3 coding DNA: TGTGCCAGCAGTTACGAGAACAGGGGGCTGGGTCGTATATACGAGCAGTACTTC. This encodes CASSYENRGLGRIYEQYF.

This clonotype has only one observation. V usage is TRBV5-4 and J usage is TRBJ2-3; 8 bases fit TRBD2. CDR3 length: 14 residues. Germline V gene data show CDR1 as SGHNT and CDR2 as YYREEE (reference sequence). Trimming cost V 4 bases and J 1 base; bases outside gene matches: 2. Written as DNA, the CDR3 is TGTGCCAGCAGCCCAGCGGGAGGCACAGATACGCAGTATTTT. Translating gives CASSPAGGTDTQYF.

The table lists this clonotype with many counts. The chain carries TRBV6-1 and TRBJ2-7; TRBD1 matches 8 bases. The germline V gene has CDR1 MNHNS and CDR2 SASEGT. The CDR3 sequence is 15 residues long. V shed 7 bases and J 5 bases; nucleotides not matched to a gene: 13. CDR3 DNA sequence: TGTGCCAGCATTCCAGACCAGGACAGGGTCCACGAGCAGTACTTC. This gives the protein CASIPDQDRVHEQYF.

This clonotype has a handful of counts. The chain couples TRBV5-5 to TRBJ1-2; TRBD1 aligns across 11 bases. Germline V gene sequence: CDR1 SGHKS, CDR2 YYEKEE (reference sequence). V gave up 4 bases and J gave up 8 bases; unmatched junction bases: 10. This CDR3 has 15 residues. The CDR3 reads CASSPYGQGAQGYTF. The CDR3 nucleotides read TGTGCCAGCAGCCCTTATGGACAGGGGGCGCAGGGCTACACCTTC.

This chain joins TRBV5-1 and TRBJ1-2; D ambiguous. The CDR3 spans 13 residues. The V end was cut by 0 bases, the J end by 8 bases, with 11 bases between. Germline CDR1 and CDR2: SGHRS and YFSETQ. CDR3: CASSLGPTGGYTF. The CDR3 DNA reads as TGCGCCAGCAGCTTGGGTCCAACCGGGGGCTACACCTTC.

This clonotype occurred a few times. The chain combines TRBV5-5 with TRBJ2-7, with a tentative D call TRBD1 (5 bases). The germline CDR1 and CDR2 sequences are SGHKS and YYEKEE (reference sequence). The CDR3 is made up of 15 amino acids. V was trimmed by 4 bases and J by 2 bases, leaving 16 bases between them. The DNA for the CDR3 is TGTGCCAGCAGCCCCCGACAGACGATCACCTACGAGCAGTACTTC. It codes for CASSPRQTITYEQYF. The variable domain in full, completed from reference TRBV5-5 and TRBJ2-7, reads DAGVTQSPTHLIKTRGQQVTLRCSPISGHKSVSWYQQVLGQGPQFIFQYYEKEERGRGNFPDRFSARQFPNYSSELNVNALLLGDSALYLCASSPRQTITYEQYFGPGTRLTVT.

This clonotype was detected only a few times. The chain combines TRBV19 with TRBJ1-1; 7 positions match TRBD1. V shed 5 bases, J shed 6 bases, and the junction held 12 bases outside the gene matches. CDR3 length: 15 residues. Germline lookup yields CDR1 LNHDA and CDR2 SQIVND (reference sequence). CDR3 coding DNA: TGTGCCAGTAGTCGGGAAAACAGGGGAGGCGCTGAAGCTTTCTTT. Its translation is CASSRENRGGAEAFF.

This clonotype was detected a few times. The chain carries TRBV3-1 and TRBJ2-6; D gene uncertain. CDR3 size: 14 residues. V was trimmed by 7 bases and J by 2 bases, leaving 9 bases between them. Per germline, CDR1 LGHDT and CDR2 YNNKEL (reference sequence). The CDR3 region is CASTPRTGANVLTF. CDR3 DNA sequence: TGTGCCAGCACCCCCAGGACTGGGGCCAACGTCCTGACTTTC.

This clonotype was observed many times. V usage is TRBV10-3 and J usage is TRBJ2-7, with TRBD1 as a possible D gene (5 bases). Germline CDR1 reads ENHRY; CDR2 reads SYGVKD. Trimming stripped 8 bases from V and 0 bases from J, with 11 bases between. The CDR3 runs 13 residues. CDR3 nucleotides: TGTGCCATCTTCGGTGACAGCTCCTACGAGCAGTACTTC. Its protein is CAIFGDSSYEQYF.

This clonotype came up a few times. The chain couples TRBV7-9 to TRBJ1-2, with a weak D call TRBD1 (6 bases). The V gene lost 0 bases and the J gene lost 6 bases, with 14 bases spanning the gap. The germline CDR1 and CDR2 sequences are SEHNR and FQNEAQ (reference sequence). The CDR3 runs 15 residues. CDR3 bases: TGTGCCAGCAGCTTAGCGAGGGCCAGGGACAATGGCTACACCTTC. This encodes CASSLARARDNGYTF.

CDR3 in DNA: TGTGCCAGCAGCATTCCAGGACAGGGCTTTTACGAGCAGTACTTC. This gives the protein CASSIPGQGFYEQYF. J is TRBJ2-7 and V is TRBV11-1; 8 nucleotides agree with TRBD1. The germline CDR1 and CDR2 sequences are SGHAT and FQDESV (reference sequence). The CDR3 runs 15 residues. With 5 bases clipped from V and 4 bases from J, the junction kept 10 bases outside the gene matches.

There are many counts of this clonotype. The gene calls are TRBV28 and TRBJ2-4; 9 nucleotides match TRBD2. The V gene end was trimmed by 6 bases and the J gene end by 2 bases; junction bases not matched to a gene: 11. Per germline, CDR1 MDHEN and CDR2 SYDVKM. The CDR3 spans 17 residues. The CDR3 spells CASSQGLANVTKNIQYF. The DNA for the CDR3 is TGTGCCAGCAGCCAAGGACTAGCGAATGTGACCAAAAACATTCAGTACTTC.

This clonotype was counted many times. This sequence joins TRBV12-3 or TRBV12-4 and TRBJ2-6; no clear D. The CDR3 is 15 residues long. The germline V and J ends were trimmed by 3 bases and 1 base, with 7 bases remaining between them. CDR3 coding DNA: TGTGCCAGCAGTTTCACCGGGTCTGGGGCCAACGTCCTGACTTTC. This codes for CASSFTGSGANVLTF.

The chain links TRBV11-2 to TRBJ1-1; D may be TRBD1 (5 bases). Germline assignment: CDR1 SGHAT and CDR2 FQNNGV. The CDR3 runs 16 residues. V lost 5 bases to trimming and J lost 8 bases, with 24 bases between them. The chain's CDR3 is CASSQEQGLGTVEAFF. CDR3 nucleotide sequence: TGTGCCAGCAGCCAAGAGCAGGGCTTGGGGACCGTCGAAGCTTTCTTT.

Ten or more counts support this clonotype. The V call is TRBV28, the J call TRBJ1-5; TRBD1 matches 9 bases. Trimming at V came to 5 bases and at J to 1 base, leaving 12 bases not matched to a gene. Germline V gene lookup returns CDR1 MDHEN and CDR2 SYDVKM. The CDR3 spans 18 residues. The CDR3 is CASSPGTGIRRSNQPQHF. Written as DNA, the CDR3 is TGTGCCAGCAGTCCCGGGACAGGGATAAGGAGAAGCAATCAGCCCCAGCATTTT.

This clonotype was counted a few times. The chain has TRBV20-1 and TRBJ2-7; D unclear. V was pared by 1 base and J by 4 bases, with 17 bases between. Germline-derived CDR1 and CDR2 are DFQATT and SNEGSKA (reference sequence). The CDR3 is made up of 15 amino acids. CDR3 DNA: TGCAGTGCTAGAGGAGTTGCCTGGCGGAAGTACGAGCAGTACTTC. It specifies CSARGVAWRKYEQYF.

A word on this clonotype: With only one base between it and a far larger clone, this is likely a read error. The rearrangement uses TRBV6-1 and TRBJ2-5; 15 bases match TRBD2. Germline assignment: CDR1 MNHNS and CDR2 SASEGT. This CDR3 is built from 18 residues. The CDR3 sequence: CASSTGLAGGPWGETRYF. DNA for the CDR3: TGTGCCAGCAGTACGGGACTAGCGGGAGGACCCTGGGGGGAGACCCGGTACTTC.

There are a few counts of this clonotype. The V call is TRBV6-2 or TRBV6-3, the J call TRBJ1-2, with TRBD1 matching 8 bases. The ends lost 2 bases at V and 5 bases at J; junction bases unmatched: 4. The germline V gene encodes CDR1 MNHEY and CDR2 SVGEGT. This CDR3 contains 14 residues. The CDR3 nucleotides read TGTGCCAGCAGTTACCAGGGGGCGAGATATGGCTACACCTTC. Amino acid sequence: CASSYQGARYGYTF.

There are a few counts of this clonotype. V usage is TRBV30 and J usage is TRBJ2-7; 8 bases are shared with TRBD1. The CDR3 extends over 13 amino acids. Germline lookup yields CDR1 GTSNPN and CDR2 SVGIG (reference sequence). The trim removed 2 bases at V and 5 bases at J, leaving 5 bases unmatched. CDR3 region: CAWSYGQGNEQYF. The CDR3 bases are TGTGCCTGGAGTTACGGACAGGGTAACGAGCAGTACTTC.

This clonotype appeared many times. The chain carries TRBV3-1 and TRBJ2-2, with unresolved D. Germline-derived CDR1 and CDR2 are LGHDT and YNNKEL (reference sequence). With 5 bases removed from V and 6 bases from J, the gap between germline ends came to 13 bases. The CDR3 runs to 14 residues. The CDR3 protein is CASSGELPPGELFF. CDR3 DNA: TGTGCCAGCAGCGGGGAACTCCCCCCCGGGGAGCTGTTTTTT.

This clonotype was counted ten times or more. This chain uses TRBV2 with TRBJ1-5, with 8 nucleotides matching TRBD1. Germline V gene data show CDR1 as SNHLY and CDR2 as FYNNEI. The CDR3 is 18 amino acids. Trimming at V came to 2 bases and at J to 2 bases, leaving 11 bases not matched to a gene. CDR3 protein: CASSEQSVLTGGNQPQHF. The DNA for the CDR3 is TGTGCCAGCAGTGAACAGTCAGTACTGACAGGGGGCAATCAGCCCCAGCATTTT.

This clonotype was seen a few times. J is TRBJ2-7 and V is TRBV7-9, with 11 positions matching TRBD2. V lost 5 bases, J lost 1 base, and 10 bases stayed unmatched. The CDR3 totals 17 residues. CDR1 is SEHNR, CDR2 FQNEAQ, per germline (reference sequence). The CDR3 DNA sequence: TGTGCCAGCAGCACGACACTAGCGGGAGTTTCGTCCTACGAGCAGTACTTC. Translation: CASSTTLAGVSSYEQYF.

This clonotype came up a few times. CDR3 sequence reads: CASGWTSHIQYF. The CDR3 region has the DNA TGTGCCAGCGGGTGGACATCGCACATTCAGTACTTC. V usage is TRBV5-8 and J usage is TRBJ2-4; TRBD1 might be the D (5 bases). Germline V gene lookup returns CDR1 SGHTS and CDR2 YDEGEE. Trimming pared 7 bases from V and 8 bases from J, leaving 13 bases between. CDR3 length: 12 residues.

Many counts were recorded for this clonotype. V gene TRBV7-2 combines with J gene TRBJ2-5; either TRBD1 or TRBD2 may supply D (6 bases each). The CDR3 covers 13 residues. V was shortened by 5 bases and J by 1 base, with 8 bases between the two germline ends. Germline V CDR1 and CDR2: SGHTA, FQGNSA. The CDR3 bases are TGTGCCAGCAGCAAGGGGGGCCAAGAGACCCAGTACTTC. Translated: CASSKGGQETQYF.

Ten or more counts support this clonotype. The gene calls are TRBV12-3 or TRBV12-4 and TRBJ2-7; D is possibly TRBD1 (6 bases). The CDR3 runs to 12 residues. V lost 6 bases and J lost 6, with 12 bases in between. CDR3 sequence reads: CASRWGLAEQYF. As DNA, the CDR3 is TGTGCCAGCAGATGGGGGCTGGCCGAGCAGTACTTC.

This clonotype was seen ten or more times. The chain joins TRBV28 to TRBJ1-3, with TRBD1 identical over 7 bases. Germline V gives CDR1 MDHEN, CDR2 SYDVKM. J was trimmed by 4 bases and V by 10 bases; bases with no gene match: 4. CDR3 length: 12 amino acids. The CDR3: CAIGGPGNTIYF. CDR3 bases: TGTGCCATAGGGGGCCCAGGAAACACCATATATTTT.

This clonotype was recorded many times. The chain carries TRBV6-2 or TRBV6-3 and TRBJ1-1, with a weak D call TRBD1 (5 bases). Trimming removed 2 bases from V and 0 bases from J, with 7 bases in between. There are 14 residues in the CDR3. Germline V gene lookup returns CDR1 MNHEY and CDR2 SVGEGT. DNA of the CDR3: TGTGCCAGCAGTTACGTGGGGGTGAACACTGAAGCTTTCTTT. Translation gives CASSYVGVNTEAFF.

The J gene is TRBJ1-6, the V gene TRBV7-9; D remains ambiguous. Trimming removed 3 bases at V and 5 bases at J, with 5 bases between. The CDR3 is 13 residues long. Germline CDR1 and CDR2: SEHNR and FQNEAQ (reference sequence). CDR3 in amino acids: CASSFKDNSPLHF. The CDR3 DNA sequence: TGTGCCAGCAGCTTCAAGGATAATTCACCCCTCCACTTT. Supplemented by reference TRBV7-9 and TRBJ1-6, the full variable domain reads DTGVSQNPRHKITKRGQNVTFRCDPISEHNRLYWYRQTLGQGPEFLTYFQNEAQLEKSRLLSDRFSAERPKGSFSTLEIQRTEQGDSAMYLCASSFKDNSPLHFGNGTRLTVT.

This clonotype appeared many times. The V gene is TRBV28, the J gene TRBJ1-5; weak D call: TRBD1 (5 bases). The germline V gene has CDR1 MDHEN and CDR2 SYDVKM. V shed 5 bases and J shed 4 bases, with 9 bases lying between them. The CDR3 has 13 amino acids. The CDR3 nucleotides read TGTGCCAGCAGTCCTGACAGAAATCAGCCCCAGCATTTT. Protein sequence: CASSPDRNQPQHF.

This clonotype was observed a few times. V and J are TRBV29-1 and TRBJ1-1; 8 bases agree with TRBD1. The length of the CDR3 is 14 residues. The J segment lost 2 bases and the V segment lost 3 bases, leaving 5 bases of the junction unmatched. In germline, CDR1 is SQVTM, CDR2 ANQGSEA. The CDR3 region is CSVDQGAFNTEAFF. For the CDR3, the DNA is TGCAGCGTTGACCAGGGGGCATTTAACACTGAAGCTTTCTTT. The entire variable domain, with the rest obtained from reference TRBV29-1 and TRBJ1-1, is as follows: SAVISQKPSRDICQRGTSLTIQCQVDSQVTMMFWYRQQPGQSLTLIATANQGSEATYESGFVIDKFPISRPNLTFSTLTVSNMSPEDSSIYLCSVDQGAFNTEAFFGQGTRLTVV.